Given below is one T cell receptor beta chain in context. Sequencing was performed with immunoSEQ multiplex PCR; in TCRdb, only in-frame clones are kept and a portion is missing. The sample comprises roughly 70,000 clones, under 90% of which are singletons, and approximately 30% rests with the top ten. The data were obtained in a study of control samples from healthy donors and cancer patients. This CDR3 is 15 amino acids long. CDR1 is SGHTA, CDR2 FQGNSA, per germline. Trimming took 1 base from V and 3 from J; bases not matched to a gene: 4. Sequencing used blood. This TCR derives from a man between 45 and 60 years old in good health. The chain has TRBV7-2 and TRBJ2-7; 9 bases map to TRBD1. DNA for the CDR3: TGTGCCAGCAGCTTAGGTGGGACAGGGATCTACGAGCAGTACTTC. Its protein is CASSLGGTGIYEQYF.